These 28 T cell receptor beta chains were all obtained from the same sample, sequenced in a study of response to subunit inactivated influenza vaccine. MiXCR, applied by TCRdb to the RT-PCR reads, yields one record per CDR3 protein. The data hold about 310,000 distinct CDR3 sequences, with 20% to 25% observed a single time. The sequenced sample was PBMCs from blood, obtained around 22 months after vaccination. The receptors come from a man in his fifties or sixties who received an inactivated influenza vaccine.

This clonotype turned up a few times. V is TRBV6-6 and J is TRBJ2-4, with a tentative D call TRBD2 (6 bases). Trimming took off 5 bases at V and 3 bases at J, with 23 bases between the two ends. CDR1 MNHNY and CDR2 SVGAGI come from the germline V gene (reference sequence). This CDR3 region has 18 residues. The CDR3, as DNA: TGTGCCAGCAGTCATTTCGGCGGGACTCCCGGGGGCAAAAACATTCAGTACTTC. It translates to CASSHFGGTPGGKNIQYF.

This rearrangement joins TRBV12-3 or TRBV12-4 to TRBJ2-4; D assignment may be TRBD1 or TRBD2 (5 bases each). The germline V and J ends were trimmed by 5 bases and 4 bases, with 15 bases remaining between them. The CDR3 runs to 15 residues. In nucleotides, the CDR3 is TGTGCCAGCAGTATTACGGGACGAAGGAAAAACATTCAGTACTTC. Translation: CASSITGRRKNIQYF.

The J gene is TRBJ2-7, the V gene TRBV5-1, with 10 bases matching TRBD2. Germline CDR1 reads SGHRS; CDR2 reads YFSETQ. With V trimmed by 6 bases and J by 4 bases, 7 bases remained unmatched. The CDR3 is made up of 14 amino acids. The CDR3 coding sequence is TGCGCCAGCACCTTACTAGCGGGATCTTACGAGCAGTACTTC. This sequence encodes CASTLLAGSYEQYF.

V is TRBV19 and J is TRBJ1-5; D is ambiguous. The V gene lost 5 bases and the J gene lost 4 bases, with 9 bases spanning the gap. Per the germline V gene, CDR1 is LNHDA and CDR2 is SQIVND (reference sequence). This CDR3 spans 13 amino acids. CDR3: CASSWQPNQPQHF. The CDR3 bases are TGTGCCAGTAGTTGGCAACCTAATCAGCCCCAGCATTTT.

Only a few counts were recorded for this clonotype. This rearrangement joins TRBV5-5 to TRBJ2-2; 8 bases match TRBD2. CDR1 and CDR2 from the germline V gene are SGHKS and YYEKEE (reference sequence). This CDR3 spans 15 amino acids. V shed 4 bases, J shed 7 bases, and the junction held 9 bases outside the gene matches. In DNA, the CDR3 is TGTGCCAGCAGCCGGGGGGGACAACCCATCGGGGAGCTGTTTTTT. It codes for CASSRGGQPIGELFF. The whole variable domain, filled in from reference TRBV5-5 and TRBJ2-2, reads DAGVTQSPTHLIKTRGQQVTLRCSPISGHKSVSWYQQVLGQGPQFIFQYYEKEERGRGNFPDRFSARQFPNYSSELNVNALLLGDSALYLCASSRGGQPIGELFFGEGSRLTVL.

The rearrangement links TRBV20-1 to TRBJ1-4, with D perhaps TRBD1 (6 bases). The V gene's germline CDR1 is DFQATT and CDR2 SNEGSKA (reference sequence). The CDR3 covers 12 residues. The CDR3 bases are TGCAGGGCCGGGACATACTCCGAAAAACTGTTTTTT. It codes for CRAGTYSEKLFF.

The genes are TRBV20-1 and TRBJ1-5; possible D gene TRBD1, 6 bases. The CDR3 extends over 15 amino acids. Between the trimmed V and J ends, which lost 2 bases and 3 bases, there was a span of 14 bases. Germline lookup yields CDR1 DFQATT and CDR2 SNEGSKA (reference sequence). This CDR3 is CSARYPTGYNQPQHF. CDR3 nucleotides: TGCAGTGCTAGATACCCCACAGGGTACAATCAGCCCCAGCATTTT.

This clonotype was counted ten times or more. The chain uses TRBV12-3 or TRBV12-4 and TRBJ1-4; TRBD1 might be the D (5 bases). The CDR3 is 14 amino acids. Trimming shortened V by 3 bases and J by 8 bases, and 13 bases separated the two germline ends. CDR3 in amino acids: CASSFSGGKEKLFF. The CDR3 coding sequence is TGTGCCAGCAGTTTTAGTGGGGGAAAAGAAAAACTGTTTTTT.

This chain uses TRBV20-1 with TRBJ1-1, with D possibly being TRBD1 (5 bases). The CDR3 extends over 14 amino acids. Trimming left V 5 bases short and J 4 bases short, with 17 bases between. Germline V gene sequence: CDR1 DFQATT, CDR2 SNEGSKA (reference sequence). CDR3 nucleotides: TGCAGTGCTCCGCGGGACGCTAGTGCCACTGAAGCTTTCTTT. Its protein product is CSAPRDASATEAFF.

This clonotype was seen more than once but under ten times. The chain couples TRBV5-6 to TRBJ2-2, with 7 bases identical to TRBD1. This CDR3 is 16 amino acids long. The J segment lost 1 base and the V segment lost 5 bases, leaving 8 bases of the junction unmatched. The germline CDR1 and CDR2 sequences are SGHDT and YYEEEE. Written as DNA, the CDR3 is TGTGCCAGCAGTGATATAGACAGGGAGAACACCGGGGAGCTGTTTTTT. Encoded protein: CASSDIDRENTGELFF.

The chain uses TRBV7-9 and TRBJ1-1, with 7 bases fitting TRBD1. The CDR3 loop spans 12 amino acids. V dropped 8 bases and J dropped 0; count of bases not matched to a gene: 0. Germline V gene data show CDR1 as SEHNR and CDR2 as FQNEAQ (reference sequence). The CDR3 is CASGQVNTEAFF. The CDR3 coding sequence is TGTGCCAGCGGACAGGTGAACACTGAAGCTTTCTTT.

This rearrangement joins TRBV4-1 to TRBJ2-2; maybe TRBD1 (5 bases). The V and J ends lost 5 bases and 10 bases respectively, with 14 bases between them. This CDR3 region has 13 residues. The germline CDR1 and CDR2 sequences are MGHRA and YSYEKL. The CDR3 region is CASSSRQNLELFF. The DNA for the CDR3 is TGCGCCAGCAGCTCGCGACAGAATTTGGAGCTGTTTTTT.

The chain couples TRBV10-3 to TRBJ1-2, with TRBD1 matching 11 bases. Trimming cost V 5 bases and J 4 bases; bases outside gene matches: 6. The CDR3 covers 15 residues. Looked up from germline, CDR1 is ENHRY and CDR2 is SYGVKD. DNA for the CDR3: TGTGCCATCAGTTCCGCGGGACAGGGGGGCTATGGCTACACCTTC. The encoded protein is CAISSAGQGGYGYTF.

Here the CDR3 DNA reads TGTGCCAGCAGCCCAGATTCGAGCTCAGGATCAGATACGCAGTATTTT. It codes for CASSPDSSSGSDTQYF. The genes are TRBV3-1 and TRBJ2-3, with D unclear. Germline assignment: CDR1 LGHDT and CDR2 YNNKEL (reference sequence). V lost 4 bases and J 4 bases, leaving 18 bases between the germline ends. The CDR3 runs to 16 residues.

The J gene is TRBJ1-1, the V gene TRBV4-3; D is undetermined. CDR1 and CDR2 (germline): LGHNA, YSLEER. The CDR3 has 16 residues. V was cut by 0 bases and J by 0 bases, with 11 bases left in between. CDR3 sequence: CASSQDLFSMNTEAFF. The CDR3 DNA follows: TGCGCCAGCAGCCAAGATCTCTTCTCGATGAACACTGAAGCTTTCTTT.

Ten or more counts support this clonotype. The chain links TRBV12-3 or TRBV12-4 to TRBJ2-3, with a weak D call TRBD2 (6 bases). Trimming cost V 3 bases and J 3 bases, with 13 bases left between them. There are 15 residues in the CDR3. The CDR3 DNA reads as TGTGCCAGCAGTTTTGTAGCGGTAGGGACAGATACGCAGTATTTT. Amino acid sequence: CASSFVAVGTDTQYF.

This clonotype was seen a few times. The chain couples TRBV20-1 to TRBJ1-1, with D possibly matching TRBD1 (6 bases). There are 14 residues in the CDR3. Trimming cost V 5 bases and J 0 bases, with 13 bases left between them. Looked up from germline, CDR1 is DFQATT and CDR2 is SNEGSKA (reference sequence). CDR3 sequence: CSAPETGLNTEAFF. The CDR3 DNA is TGCAGTGCTCCTGAGACAGGCCTGAACACTGAAGCTTTCTTT.

The chain links TRBV18 to TRBJ2-5, with D unresolved. V was shortened by 2 bases and J by 5 bases, with 9 bases between the two germline ends. Germline-derived CDR1 and CDR2 are KGHSH and LQKENI. This CDR3 contains 13 residues. The CDR3 reads CASSPWQEETQYF. The CDR3 nucleotides read TGTGCCAGCTCACCATGGCAGGAGGAGACCCAGTACTTC.

This clonotype was counted between two and nine times. The chain links TRBV4-2 to TRBJ1-4; D is unclear. This CDR3 is 15 amino acids long. Trimming removed 1 base at V and 0 bases at J, with 6 bases between. Germline-derived CDR1 and CDR2 are LGHNA and YNFKEQ. For the CDR3, the DNA is TGTGCCAGCAGCCAAGGGCCCGCAACTAATGAAAAACTGTTTTTT. It yields the protein CASSQGPATNEKLFF.

This clonotype was recorded many times. The chain employs TRBV4-1 and TRBJ1-2, with 7 bases fitting TRBD1. Germline loops: CDR1 MGHRA, CDR2 YSYEKL. This CDR3 comprises 15 residues. The J segment lost 4 bases and the V segment lost 3 bases, leaving 8 bases of the junction unmatched. CDR3 coding DNA: TGCGCCAGCAGCCAGGCGGGACAGACTTTCTATGGCTACACCTTC. It is translated as CASSQAGQTFYGYTF.

This rearrangement joins TRBV4-3 to TRBJ2-1; D unresolved. Germline V gene lookup returns CDR1 LGHNA and CDR2 YSLEER. Trimming took 0 bases from V and 5 from J, leaving 11 bases between them. This CDR3 contains 15 residues. The chain's CDR3 is CASSQDQATNNEQFF. In DNA, the CDR3 is TGCGCCAGCAGCCAAGATCAGGCAACTAACAATGAGCAGTTCTTC.

The gene calls are TRBV24-1 and TRBJ2-5, with D maybe TRBD1 (6 bases). Germline V gene lookup returns CDR1 KGHDR and CDR2 SFDVKD. This CDR3 spans 15 amino acids. V was clipped by 4 bases and J by 2 bases, with 13 bases between them. The CDR3 loop is CATSDVGQLQETQYF. The DNA of the CDR3 is TGTGCCACCAGTGACGTTGGACAGCTACAAGAGACCCAGTACTTC.

The V call is TRBV7-2, the J call TRBJ2-3, with D possibly matching TRBD2 (5 bases). The length of the CDR3 is 12 residues. Germline V gene lookup returns CDR1 SGHTA and CDR2 FQGNSA. Trimming pared 4 bases from V and 6 bases from J, leaving 8 bases between. In DNA form, the CDR3 reads TGTGCCAGCAGCTGGACTTTGGATACGCAGTATTTT. Encoded protein: CASSWTLDTQYF.

This clonotype was observed a handful of times. The chain has TRBV28 and TRBJ1-6; no reliable D call. Between the trimmed V and J ends, which lost 3 bases and 9 bases, there was a span of 12 bases. Germline V lookup: CDR1 MDHEN, CDR2 SYDVKM. The CDR3 sequence is 14 residues long. The CDR3 DNA is TGTGCCAGCAGTTTCCTAACTCGGGGTTCACCCCTCCACTTT. Protein product: CASSFLTRGSPLHF.

This clonotype was picked up a small number of times. V is TRBV12-3 or TRBV12-4 and J is TRBJ2-7, with a possible D match to TRBD1 (5 bases). V was trimmed by 4 bases and J by 2 bases, leaving 9 bases between them. CDR3 length: 13 amino acids. The CDR3 here is CASSYRITYEQYF. The CDR3 DNA follows: TGTGCCAGCAGTTACAGGATTACCTACGAGCAGTACTTC.

This clonotype was observed a few times. The chain couples TRBV4-1 to TRBJ2-5; D is tentatively TRBD1 or TRBD2 (5 bases each). Germline lookup yields CDR1 MGHRA and CDR2 YSYEKL. V dropped 0 bases and J dropped 3 bases, with 17 bases sitting between them. The CDR3 runs to 17 residues. CDR3 sequence: CASSQDNGGELKETQYF. DNA for the CDR3: TGCGCCAGCAGCCAAGACAATGGGGGTGAACTCAAAGAGACCCAGTACTTC.

The chain joins TRBV20-1 to TRBJ1-1; D is perhaps TRBD1 (5 bases). Trimming cost V 5 bases and J 10 bases, with 11 bases left between them. CDR1 DFQATT and CDR2 SNEGSKA come from the germline V gene (reference sequence). The CDR3 consists of 10 residues. The CDR3 nucleotides are TGCAGTGCTGTGGGGCAGCGAGCTTTCTTT. Translated, it gives CSAVGQRAFF.

The V gene is TRBV28, the J gene TRBJ2-1; D not resolved. The CDR3 totals 17 residues. V was cut by 7 bases and J by 7 bases, with 26 bases left in between. Germline loops: CDR1 MDHEN, CDR2 SYDVKM. The CDR3 DNA reads as TGTGCCAGCACCACCCCGGGCGCGAGAGCGCTGAGGAATGAGCAGTTCTTC. This codes for CASTTPGARALRNEQFF.